Each of the 19 T cell receptor beta chains below was sequenced from the same sample in a study of T cells in Graves' hyperthyroidism and ophthalmopathy (dated by TCRdb to between 2017 and 2020). Library method: multiplex PCR. For sequencing, an Illumina HiSeq 2000 was employed. Amplification of TCR beta CDR3 regions was carried out from RNA transcripts. The TCR CDR3 was subjected to a first round of RT-PCR using the HTBI primer set and the Qiagen OneStep RT-PCR kit. The raw public reads went through TCRdb reprocessing: fastp at Q25, MiXCR clone calling, in-frame beta chains kept. Rows matching on CDR3 protein sequence are summarized as one entry with the most common DNA and genes. Across this sample there are 300,000 to 350,000 distinct CDR3 sequences, with over 15% seen only once. The ten biggest clones cover around 34% of the sample. Sequencing was performed on blood. These receptor sequences come from a man aged 30-40 years with Graves' hyperthyroidism.

This clonotype came up many times. The rearrangement links TRBV29-1 to TRBJ2-2; tentative D call: TRBD2 (5 bases). The CDR3 is made up of 12 amino acids. V dropped 7 bases and J dropped 3 bases, with 9 bases sitting between them. Germline V CDR1 and CDR2: SQVTM, ANQGSEA. This chain's CDR3 is CSALDDTGELFF. As DNA, the CDR3 is TGCAGCGCACTAGACGACACCGGGGAGCTGTTTTTT.

This clonotype was recorded many times. The rearrangement uses TRBV19 and TRBJ2-1; D is unresolved. Trimming cost V 10 bases and J 9 bases, with 13 bases left between them. Germline V gene data show CDR1 as LNHDA and CDR2 as SQIVND (reference sequence). The CDR3 loop spans 11 amino acids. The CDR3 reads CATSHATEQFF. The CDR3 nucleotides are TGTGCCACCTCGCACGCTACTGAGCAGTTCTTC.

Many counts were recorded for this clonotype. The gene calls are TRBV11-2 and TRBJ2-7; D gene ambiguous. The CDR3 spans 17 residues. V gave up 5 bases and J gave up 0 bases, with 20 bases separating them. Germline CDR1 is SGHAT and CDR2 is FQNNGV. CDR3 in DNA: TGTGCCAGCAGCCCGCTTCGAGGTTACACCAACTCCTACGAGCAGTACTTC. Protein sequence: CASSPLRGYTNSYEQYF.

This clonotype was found a few times. The genes are TRBV6-2 or TRBV6-3 and TRBJ2-7, with 14 bases lining up with TRBD2. Germline V CDR1 and CDR2: MNHEY, SVGEGT. This CDR3 is built from 17 residues. Trimming at V came to 6 bases and at J to 1 base, leaving 8 bases not matched to a gene. CDR3 loop: CASRSPGLAGESYEQYF. The CDR3 DNA reads as TGTGCCAGCAGATCCCCGGGACTAGCGGGGGAATCCTACGAGCAGTACTTC.

This clonotype showed up many times. The chain joins TRBV29-1 to TRBJ1-1; D might be TRBD1 (5 bases). V was clipped by 4 bases and J by 0 bases, with 15 bases between them. Looked up from germline, CDR1 is SQVTM and CDR2 is ANQGSEA. The CDR3 totals 15 residues. The CDR3 bases are TGCAGCGTTGCCCCAGGGTGGGGGATGAACACTGAAGCTTTCTTT. This sequence encodes CSVAPGWGMNTEAFF.

This rearrangement joins TRBV24-1 to TRBJ2-3; TRBD1 might be the D (5 bases). The CDR3 is 15 amino acids. V was trimmed by 4 bases and J by 4 bases, leaving 14 bases between them. Germline V CDR1 and CDR2: KGHDR, SFDVKD. CDR3 amino acids: CATSDPTVNPDTQYF. CDR3 in DNA: TGTGCCACCAGTGACCCGACAGTTAACCCAGATACGCAGTATTTT.

Many counts were recorded for this clonotype. V is TRBV2 and J is TRBJ2-7; 9 bases fit TRBD1. CDR1 and CDR2 from the germline V gene are SNHLY and FYNNEI. The CDR3 contains 15 residues. The V segment lost 5 bases and the J segment 0 bases; nucleotides outside the gene matches: 5. In DNA form, the CDR3 reads TGTGCCAGCAGTAGTTCGGGACAGGGCTCCTACGAGCAGTACTTC. Translating it yields CASSSSGQGSYEQYF.

This clonotype was counted a few times. A much larger clone lies one base from this, so it may be a read error. The chain carries TRBV11-3 and TRBJ1-1; D may be TRBD1 (5 bases). Germline V lookup: CDR1 SGHNT, CDR2 YENEEA. V was clipped by 5 bases and J by 6 bases, with 7 bases between them. The CDR3 consists of 11 residues. This chain's CDR3 is CASSRGPEAFF. DNA of the CDR3: TGTGCCAGCAGCAGGGGCCCTGAAGCTTTCTTT.

The table lists this clonotype with a few counts. The chain has TRBV2 and TRBJ2-6; D is undetermined. The CDR3 has 14 amino acids. The germline CDR1 and CDR2 sequences are SNHLY and FYNNEI. V dropped 6 bases and J dropped 0 bases, with 6 bases sitting between them. The CDR3 DNA reads as TGTGCCAGCAGAATCAACTCTGGGGCCAACGTCCTGACTTTC. Protein: CASRINSGANVLTF.

This clonotype was detected ten times or more. The chain is built from TRBV11-2 and TRBJ2-3; D is ambiguous. The CDR3 runs to 14 residues. V was pared by 6 bases and J by 0 bases, with 10 bases between. Germline V gene sequence: CDR1 SGHAT, CDR2 FQNNGV. CDR3 loop: CASRPEISTDTQYF. The CDR3 coding sequence is TGTGCCAGCAGGCCCGAGATAAGCACAGATACGCAGTATTTT.

The chain links TRBV6-1 to TRBJ2-5; D gene unclear. The CDR3 runs 16 residues. Looked up from germline, CDR1 is MNHNS and CDR2 is SASEGT. The germline V and J ends were trimmed by 4 bases and 1 base, with 16 bases remaining between them. As DNA, the CDR3 is TGTGCCAGCAGTGTAGGCACAGATGGTGCCCAAGAGACCCAGTACTTC. It codes for CASSVGTDGAQETQYF.

Turning to this clonotype: Given a much more abundant clone one base away, this may be a read error. V gene TRBV6-1 combines with J gene TRBJ2-5, with 8 bases that match TRBD2. The CDR3 is made up of 15 amino acids. In germline, CDR1 is MNHNS, CDR2 SASEGT. Here the CDR3 reads CANSEGGGRAETQYF. The CDR3 DNA follows: TGTGCCAACAGTGAAGGCGGGGGGCGCGCCGAGACCCAGTACTTC.

This clonotype was counted a few times. The chain recombines TRBV19 with TRBJ1-5; maybe TRBD1 (5 bases). Between the trimmed V and J ends, which lost 5 bases and 5 bases, there was a span of 10 bases. The CDR3 contains 13 residues. Germline values: CDR1 LNHDA, CDR2 SQIVND (reference sequence). CDR3 protein: CASSGQGDQPQHF. Written as DNA, the CDR3 is TGTGCCAGTAGTGGGCAGGGAGATCAGCCCCAGCATTTT. Full variable domain (missing parts from reference TRBV19 and TRBJ1-5): DGGITQSPKYLFRKEGQNVTLSCEQNLNHDAMYWYRQDPGQGLRLIYYSQIVNDFQKGDIAEGYSVSREKKESFPLTVTSAQKNPTAFYLCASSGQGDQPQHFGDGTRLSIL.

V is TRBV14 and J is TRBJ2-2; TRBD1 might be the D (6 bases). The CDR3 consists of 15 residues. The V end lost 3 bases, the J end lost 6 bases, and 14 bases lay between the germline ends. The V gene's germline CDR1 is SGHDN and CDR2 FVKESK. This CDR3 is CASSQNRVFPGELFF. In DNA form, the CDR3 reads TGTGCCAGCAGCCAGAACAGGGTTTTCCCCGGGGAGCTGTTTTTT.

This clonotype was recorded once. The CDR3 nucleotides read TGCGCCAGCAGTGGCCGGGAGAATGAAGCTTTCTTT. Protein product: CASSGRENEAFF. The J gene is TRBJ1-1, the V gene TRBV10-1; D remains unclear. With 4 bases removed from V and 7 bases from J, the gap between germline ends came to 10 bases. This CDR3 has 12 amino acids. CDR1 is WNHNN and CDR2 is SYGVQD in the germline V gene (reference sequence).

This clonotype has a count of ten or more. This chain connects TRBV28 to TRBJ1-2; no clear D. The V gene lost 5 bases and the J gene lost 6 bases, with 10 bases spanning the gap. This CDR3 has 12 residues. The germline V gene has CDR1 MDHEN and CDR2 SYDVKM. CDR3 bases: TGTGCCAGCAGTCCTCAGACACATGGCTACACCTTC. Protein: CASSPQTHGYTF.

This chain connects TRBV6-1 to TRBJ1-2; 7 bases are a match to TRBD1. The junction had 6 bases not matched to a gene; V was cut back by 5 bases and J by 3 bases. Per the germline V gene, CDR1 is MNHNS and CDR2 is SASEGT. This CDR3 comprises 14 residues. The CDR3: CASSSPGGYYGYTF. The CDR3 DNA follows: TGTGCCAGCAGTTCTCCAGGGGGATACTATGGCTACACCTTC.

This clonotype was recorded a few times. The CDR3 DNA follows: TGTGCCAGCAGCCAAGATATAACAGAACTTTATAATTCACCCCTCCACTTT. Protein product: CASSQDITELYNSPLHF. V and J are TRBV3-1 and TRBJ1-6; D call uncertain. This CDR3 region has 17 residues. CDR1 and CDR2 from the germline V gene are LGHDT and YNNKEL (reference sequence). The V end lost 0 bases, the J end lost 4 bases, and 13 bases lay between the germline ends.

The rearrangement links TRBV5-1 to TRBJ2-3; 8 bases map to TRBD1. The CDR3 contains 13 residues. Trimming cost V 3 bases and J 9 bases; bases outside gene matches: 6. Germline assignment: CDR1 SGHRS and CDR2 YFSETQ. The CDR3 sequence is CASSSGTGVTQYF. The CDR3 coding sequence is TGCGCCAGCAGCTCCGGGACAGGAGTCACGCAGTATTTT.